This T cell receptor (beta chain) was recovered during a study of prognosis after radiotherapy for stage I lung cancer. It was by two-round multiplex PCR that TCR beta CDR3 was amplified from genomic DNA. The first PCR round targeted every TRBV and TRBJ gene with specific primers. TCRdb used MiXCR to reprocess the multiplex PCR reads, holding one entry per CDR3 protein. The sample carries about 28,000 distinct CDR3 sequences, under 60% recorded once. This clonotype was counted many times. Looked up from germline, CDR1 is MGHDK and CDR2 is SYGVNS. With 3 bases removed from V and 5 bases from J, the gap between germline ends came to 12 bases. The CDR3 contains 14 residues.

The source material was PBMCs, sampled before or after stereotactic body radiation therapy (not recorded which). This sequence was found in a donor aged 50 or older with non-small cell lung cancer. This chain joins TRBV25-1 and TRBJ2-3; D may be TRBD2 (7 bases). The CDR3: CASSDGGAGDTQYF. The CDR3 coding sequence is TGTGCCAGCAGTGATGGGGGGGCGGGAGATACGCAGTATTTT.